The rows below give T cell receptor beta chains drawn from one sample of a study of T cell clonotyping in hematopoietic cell transplantation. TCRdb's table, derived via immunoSEQ multiplex PCR, lists solely in-frame clones and lacks some. The table includes some 11,000 clones, around nine tenths detected once. The source was PBMCs, collected 180 days after allogeneic stem cell transplant. The receptor source for this set is a male patient between 55 and 70 years old who had an allogeneic stem cell transplant from an unrelated donor, so the T cells may come from the graft donor. Some clones in this sample may be carry-over from other donors' samples. CDR3s include the opening cysteine and the closing phenylalanine or tryptophan. Each record gives: J gene, D gene, V gene, clone size, CDR3 DNA, CDR3 protein. The D gene is left open where the match is weak. Rows give clone size only sometimes, using once, few, many, or a class for an expanded clone.

>TRBJ2-7|.|TRBV27|.
TGTGCCAGCAGTTCTAGCCTGAGGGAGCAGTACTTC
CASSSSLREQYF
>TRBJ2-5|.|TRBV5-1|.
TGCGCCAGCAGCTCCAGCGGGCACCAAGAGACCCAGTACTTC
CASSSSGHQETQYF
>TRBJ1-4|.|TRBV6-1|.
TGTGCCAGCAGTGTCGTAGGACCGGGTGAAAAACTGTTTTTT
CASSVVGPGEKLFF
>TRBJ1-2|TRBD1|TRBV7-9|.
TGTGCCAGCAGCGAGACAGGGAACTATGGCTACACCTTC
CASSETGNYGYTF
>TRBJ1-2|TRBD1|TRBV7-3|.
TGTGCCAGCAGCTTAGGCCGGGGATTGGACAGGAGCTATGGCTACACCTTC
CASSLGRGLDRSYGYTF
>TRBJ1-1|TRBD1|TRBV10-3|.
TGTGCCACCAAGGGGACAGCGGACACTGAAGCTTTCTTT
CATKGTADTEAFF
>TRBJ1-3|.|TRBV6-7|.
TGTGCCAGCAGCCGTGGACAGCTCTCCTCTGGAAACACCATATATTTT
CASSRGQLSSGNTIYF
>TRBJ2-3|TRBD1|TRBV25-1|few
TGTGCCAGCAGTGATCCGGGACAGGGACCGGGAGATACGCAGTATTTT
CASSDPGQGPGDTQYF
>TRBJ2-1|.|TRBV7-9|.
TGTGCCAGCAGCTCCCAAGATGGTGAGGTGGGGGGGCCGTACAATGAGCAGTTCTTC
CASSSQDGEVGGPYNEQFF
>TRBJ2-2|TRBD1|TRBV7-2|.
TGTGCCAGCAGCCCTCAGGGGGTGGGCGGGGAGCTGTTTTTT
CASSPQGVGGELFF
>TRBJ1-3|TRBD1|TRBV11-2|once
TGTGCCAGCAGCCCAGGGACAGGTCCCCTTTTT
CASSPGTGPLF
>TRBJ2-5|.|TRBV20-1|few
TGCAGTGGACAGCACCAAGAGACCCAGTACTTC
CSGQHQETQYF
>TRBJ1-5|TRBD1|TRBV15|.
TGTGCCACCAGCGGACAGGGGAATCAGCCCCAGCATTTT
CATSGQGNQPQHF
>TRBJ2-5|.|TRBV7-2|once
TGTGCCAGCAGCTTCGGAGGCAGACAAGAGACCCAGTACTTC
CASSFGGRQETQYF
>TRBJ2-7|.|TRBV7-8|.
TGTGCCAGCAGCTTAACAGACTACGAGCAGTACTTC
CASSLTDYEQYF
>TRBJ2-1|.|TRBV19|.
TGTGCCAGTAGTGGCCCCTACAATGAGCAGTTCTTC
CASSGPYNEQFF
>TRBJ1-3|TRBD1|TRBV7-9|.
TGTGCCAGCAGCGAACAGGGACAGTTGATCACCATATATTTT
CASSEQGQLITIYF
>TRBJ1-2|.|TRBV30|.
TGTGCCTGGGGTATTAGGGGAAACTATGGCTACACCTTC
CAWGIRGNYGYTF
>TRBJ2-2|.|TRBV19|.
TGTGCCAGTTGGACCGCCGGGGAGCTGTTTTTT
CASWTAGELFF
>TRBJ2-5|.|TRBV5-6|.
TGTGCCAGCAGCTTTTCCTTCCGGGGGGCTCAAGAGACCCAGTACTTC
CASSFSFRGAQETQYF
>TRBJ1-1|.|TRBV5-4|.
TGTGCCAGCGAAGCAGGGGACACTGAAGCTTTCTTT
CASEAGDTEAFF
>TRBJ2-1|TRBD2|TRBV11-3|.
TGTGCCAGCAGCTTAGAAGCGGGGAGCTCCTACAATGAGCAGTTCTTC
CASSLEAGSSYNEQFF
>TRBJ2-6|.|TRBV6-4|.
TGTGCCAGCAGTGACTCAGGTGGGGCCAACGTCCTGACTTTC
CASSDSGGANVLTF
>TRBJ1-1|TRBD1|TRBV18|.
TGTGCCAGCTCACTTGGACAGGGCAGTACTGAAGCTTTCTTT
CASSLGQGSTEAFF
>TRBJ2-2|.|TRBV5-1|.
TGCGCCAGCAGCCACCTACAGGGATTTCCAAACACCGGGGAGCTGTTTTTT
CASSHLQGFPNTGELFF
>TRBJ2-5|.|TRBV5-6|.
TGTGCCAGCAGCTTGGCAGCGGAGGGGCAAGAGACCCAGTACTTC
CASSLAAEGQETQYF
>TRBJ2-1|.|TRBV11-2|once
TGTGCCAGCAGCCCCATACAGTACAATGAGCAGTTCTTC
CASSPIQYNEQFF
>TRBJ1-6|.|TRBV5-1|.
TGCGCCAGCAGCTACCTCTCGAGCTCCTATAATTCACCCCTCCACTTT
CASSYLSSSYNSPLHF
>TRBJ2-1|.|TRBV30|.
TGTGCCTGGAGGGACCCCAGGGACTACAATGAGCAGTTCTTC
CAWRDPRDYNEQFF
>TRBJ1-3|.|TRBV10-2|medium-sized
TGCGCCAGCAGTGAATGGTCGACATCTGGAAACACCATATATTTT
CASSEWSTSGNTIYF
>TRBJ2-5|TRBD2|TRBV2|.
TGTGCCAGCAGTCCAGCGGGGGAGACCCAGTACTTC
CASSPAGETQYF
>TRBJ1-2|TRBD1|TRBV5-1|.
TGCGCCAGCAGCTGGACAGGGGGCGACTATGGCTACACCTTC
CASSWTGGDYGYTF
>TRBJ1-4|TRBD1|TRBV4-3|.
TGCGCCAGCAGCCAAGAATATCCAGGGGGCCACGAAAAACTGTTTTTT
CASSQEYPGGHEKLFF
>TRBJ1-1|TRBD1|TRBV9|.
TGTGCCAGCAGCGTAGGGGGAGGAGGGGGCCGGACTGAAGCTTTCTTT
CASSVGGGGGRTEAFF
>TRBJ1-2|.|TRBV5-1|.
TGCGCCAGCAGCCTGGGGACTAACTATGGCTACACCTTC
CASSLGTNYGYTF
>TRBJ2-7|.|TRBV27|.
TGTGCCAGCAGTTTTTATAGGACAGATCCCTACGAGCAGTACTTC
CASSFYRTDPYEQYF
>TRBJ2-3|TRBD2|TRBV5-8|few
TGTGCCAGCAGCTTTAGCGGGGGGACGGCGGATACGCAGTATTTT
CASSFSGGTADTQYF
>TRBJ2-5|.|TRBV7-2|.
TGTGCCAGCAGCTTAGCAGGGGTGGAGACCCAGTACTTC
CASSLAGVETQYF
>TRBJ1-5|.|TRBV9|once
TGTGCCAGCAGCAAAGAGGGGGGTCAGCCCCAGCATTTT
CASSKEGGQPQHF
>TRBJ2-1|.|TRBV4-3|once
TGCGCCAGCAGCCGAGGGACCAATGAGCAGTTCTTC
CASSRGTNEQFF
>TRBJ1-4|.|TRBV2|.
TGTGCCAGCAAGGTCAGTCCCTCGGGGCCGAATGAAAAACTGTTTTTT
CASKVSPSGPNEKLFF
>TRBJ1-6|.|TRBV5-4|.
TGTGCCAGCAGCTTGGGGCCTCCTCTCTATAATTCACCCCTCCACTTT
CASSLGPPLYNSPLHF
>TRBJ1-1|TRBD1|TRBV11-2|.
TGTGCCAGCAGCTTAGTGACAGGGCTGAACACTGAAGCTTTCTTT
CASSLVTGLNTEAFF
>TRBJ2-3|TRBD2|TRBV9|once
TGTGCCAGCAGCGAACTACTAGCGGGGGGGACAGATACGCAGTATTTT
CASSELLAGGTDTQYF
>TRBJ2-1|.|TRBV9|.
TGTGCCAGCAGCGTCCGCGGGGATTCCTACAATGAGCAGTTCTTC
CASSVRGDSYNEQFF
>TRBJ1-2|.|TRBV7-6|once
TGTGCCGGCACAGGGCCGGACGATAGAGGCTACACCTTC
CAGTGPDDRGYTF
>TRBJ1-4|.|TRBV9|.
TGTGCCAGCAGCGTAGACCCCTATGGGACGGGTGAAAAACTGTTTTTT
CASSVDPYGTGEKLFF
>TRBJ1-2|.|TRBV7-9|once
TGTGCCAGCAGCTTAGGGCAGGGGAGGAACTATGGCTACACCTTC
CASSLGQGRNYGYTF
>TRBJ2-7|TRBD1|TRBV7-2|.
TGTGCCAGCAGCGCACGGGACAGGGGCTACTACGAGCAGTACTTC
CASSARDRGYYEQYF
>TRBJ2-7|TRBD1|TRBV28|.
TGTGCCAGCAGTTTGGTAGAGGGGACAGCATCCTACGAGCAGTACTTC
CASSLVEGTASYEQYF
>TRBJ1-1|.|TRBV6-5|.
TGTGCCAGCAGTTACTCACCGGGTGTCGGGAACACTGAAGCTTTCTTT
CASSYSPGVGNTEAFF
>TRBJ1-1|TRBD1|TRBV6-5|.
TGTGCCAGCAGTCTGACCGGGACAGGGAAATACGAAGCTTTCTTT
CASSLTGTGKYEAFF
>TRBJ2-2|.|TRBV19|.
TGTGCCACAGAAGACACCGGGGAGCTGTTTTTT
CATEDTGELFF
>TRBJ1-2|.|TRBV29-1|.
TGCAGCACGGAGAGCGTCTATGGCTACACCTTC
CSTESVYGYTF
>TRBJ1-1|.|TRBV6-1|.
TGTGCCAGCAGTGAAGCTGTACTCATTGTGGCTGAAGCTTTCTTT
CASSEAVLIVAEAFF
>TRBJ2-7|.|TRBV7-2|.
TGTGCCAGCAGCTTAGACAGGTTCTACGAGCAGTACTTC
CASSLDRFYEQYF
>TRBJ1-2|TRBD1|TRBV5-6|.
TGTGCCAGCAGCTTGGTAGGGACAGGCAACTATGGCTACACCTTC
CASSLVGTGNYGYTF
>TRBJ2-7|TRBD1|TRBV11-2|.
TGTGCCAGCAGCTTAGACCACCACCGGGACAGGGACTTTGGCGAGCAGTACTTC
CASSLDHHRDRDFGEQYF
>TRBJ1-4|TRBD1|TRBV6-6|.
TGTGCCAGCAGTTACTCGGGGACAGACAGGGTTCTGTTTTTT
CASSYSGTDRVLFF